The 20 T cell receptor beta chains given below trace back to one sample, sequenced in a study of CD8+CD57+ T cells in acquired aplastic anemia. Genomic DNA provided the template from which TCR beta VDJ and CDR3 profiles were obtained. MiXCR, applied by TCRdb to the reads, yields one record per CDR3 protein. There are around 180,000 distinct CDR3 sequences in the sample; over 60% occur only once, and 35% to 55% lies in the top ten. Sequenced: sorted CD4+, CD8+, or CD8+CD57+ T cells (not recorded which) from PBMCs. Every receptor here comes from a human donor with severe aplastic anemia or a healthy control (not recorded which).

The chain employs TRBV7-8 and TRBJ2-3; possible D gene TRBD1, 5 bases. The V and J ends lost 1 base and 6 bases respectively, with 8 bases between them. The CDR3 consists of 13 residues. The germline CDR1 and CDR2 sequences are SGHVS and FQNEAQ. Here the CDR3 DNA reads TGTGCCAGCAGCTTAGGCCACAGGGATACGCAGTATTTT. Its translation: CASSLGHRDTQYF.

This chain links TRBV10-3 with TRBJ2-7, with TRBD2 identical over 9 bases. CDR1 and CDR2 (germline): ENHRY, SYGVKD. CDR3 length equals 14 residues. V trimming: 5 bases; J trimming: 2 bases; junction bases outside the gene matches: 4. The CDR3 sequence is CAISRAGGPYEQYF. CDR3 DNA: TGTGCCATCAGTCGAGCGGGGGGCCCCTACGAGCAGTACTTC.

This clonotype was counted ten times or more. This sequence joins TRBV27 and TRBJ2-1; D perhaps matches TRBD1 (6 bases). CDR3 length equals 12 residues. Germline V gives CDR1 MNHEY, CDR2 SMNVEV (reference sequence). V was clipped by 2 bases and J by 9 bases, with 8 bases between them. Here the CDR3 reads CASSLGGGEQFF. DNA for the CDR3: TGTGCCAGCAGTTTAGGGGGCGGTGAGCAGTTCTTC.

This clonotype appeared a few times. The CDR3 DNA is TGTGCCAGCAGTGTATCCCTGGGACAGGGTAAATACGAGCAGTACTTC. Its translation: CASSVSLGQGKYEQYF. The chain employs TRBV25-1 and TRBJ2-7; the match to TRBD1 covers 9 bases. Germline V gene lookup returns CDR1 MGHDK and CDR2 SYGVNS. The CDR3 loop spans 16 amino acids. The J segment lost 4 bases and the V segment lost 4 bases, leaving 11 bases of the junction unmatched.

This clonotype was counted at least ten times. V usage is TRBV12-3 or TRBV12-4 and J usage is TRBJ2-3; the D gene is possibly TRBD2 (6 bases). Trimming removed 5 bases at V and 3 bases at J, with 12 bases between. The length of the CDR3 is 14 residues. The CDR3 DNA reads TGTGCCAGCAGTCCATATGGGGGGACAGATACGCAGTATTTT. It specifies CASSPYGGTDTQYF.

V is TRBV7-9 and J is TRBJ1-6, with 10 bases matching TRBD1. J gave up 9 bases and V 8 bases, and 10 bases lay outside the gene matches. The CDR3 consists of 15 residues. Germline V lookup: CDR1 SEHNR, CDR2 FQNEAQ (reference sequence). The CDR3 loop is CASGPSGTGASPLHF. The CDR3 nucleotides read TGTGCCAGCGGACCGTCCGGGACAGGGGCTTCACCCCTCCACTTT.

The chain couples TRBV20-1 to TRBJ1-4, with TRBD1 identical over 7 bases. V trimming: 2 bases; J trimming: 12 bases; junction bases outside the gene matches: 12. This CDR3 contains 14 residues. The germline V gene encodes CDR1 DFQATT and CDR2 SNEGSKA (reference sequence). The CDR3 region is CSARFGQVKGELFF. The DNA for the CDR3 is TGCAGTGCTAGATTCGGACAGGTTAAGGGAGAACTGTTTTTT.

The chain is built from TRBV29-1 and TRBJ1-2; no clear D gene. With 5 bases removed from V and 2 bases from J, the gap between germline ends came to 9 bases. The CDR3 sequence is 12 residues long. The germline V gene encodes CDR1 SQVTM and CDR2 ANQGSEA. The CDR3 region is CSVLGGNYGYTF. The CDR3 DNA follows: TGCAGCGTTTTAGGAGGGAACTATGGCTACACCTTC. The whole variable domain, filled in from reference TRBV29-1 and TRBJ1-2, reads SAVISQKPSRDICQRGTSLTIQCQVDSQVTMMFWYRQQPGQSLTLIATANQGSEATYESGFVIDKFPISRPNLTFSTLTVSNMSPEDSSIYLCSVLGGNYGYTFGSGTRLTVV.

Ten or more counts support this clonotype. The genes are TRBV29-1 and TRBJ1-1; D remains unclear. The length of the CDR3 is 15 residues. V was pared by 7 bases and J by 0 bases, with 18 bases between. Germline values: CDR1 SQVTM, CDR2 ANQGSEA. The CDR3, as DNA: TGCAGCGCCCCCCTGTGTCCGGCTTTGAACACTGAAGCTTTCTTT. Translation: CSAPLCPALNTEAFF.

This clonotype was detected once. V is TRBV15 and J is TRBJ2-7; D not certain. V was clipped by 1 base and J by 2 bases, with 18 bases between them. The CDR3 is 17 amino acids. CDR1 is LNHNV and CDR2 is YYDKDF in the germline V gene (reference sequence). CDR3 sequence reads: CATSRVGSGYGPYEQYF. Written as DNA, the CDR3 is TGTGCCACCAGCAGAGTTGGCTCCGGATATGGACCCTACGAGCAGTACTTC.

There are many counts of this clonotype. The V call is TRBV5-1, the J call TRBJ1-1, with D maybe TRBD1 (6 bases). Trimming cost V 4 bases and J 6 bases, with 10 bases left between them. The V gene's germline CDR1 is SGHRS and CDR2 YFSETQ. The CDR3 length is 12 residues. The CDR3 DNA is TGCGCCAGCAGCACGGACAGTTCTGAAGCTTTCTTT. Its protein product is CASSTDSSEAFF.

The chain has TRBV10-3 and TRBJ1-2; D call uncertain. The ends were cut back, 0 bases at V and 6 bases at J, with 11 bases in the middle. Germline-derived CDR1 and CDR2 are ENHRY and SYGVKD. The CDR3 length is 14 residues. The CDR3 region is CAISESRRLNGYTF. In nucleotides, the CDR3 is TGTGCCATCAGTGAGTCGCGAAGGCTAAATGGCTACACCTTC.

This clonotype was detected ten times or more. The CDR3: CATTLSGQGPREQYF. Written as DNA, the CDR3 is TGTGCCACCACCCTTTCTGGACAGGGTCCTCGGGAGCAGTACTTC. The chain is built from TRBV19 and TRBJ2-7; 8 positions agree with TRBD1. The CDR3 contains 15 residues. Germline CDR1 LNHDA, CDR2 SQIVND (reference sequence). Trimming cost V 10 bases and J 7 bases; bases outside gene matches: 18.

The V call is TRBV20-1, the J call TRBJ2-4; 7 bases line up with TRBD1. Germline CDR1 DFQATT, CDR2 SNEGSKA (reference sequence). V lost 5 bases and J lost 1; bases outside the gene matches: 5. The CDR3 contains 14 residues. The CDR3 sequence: CSASTGAAKNIQYF. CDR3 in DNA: TGCAGTGCTTCTACAGGGGCGGCCAAAAACATTCAGTACTTC.

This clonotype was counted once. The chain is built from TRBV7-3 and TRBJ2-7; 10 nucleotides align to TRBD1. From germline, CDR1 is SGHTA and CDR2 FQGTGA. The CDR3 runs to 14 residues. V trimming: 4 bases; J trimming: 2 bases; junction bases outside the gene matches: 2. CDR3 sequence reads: CASSYDRGPYEQYF. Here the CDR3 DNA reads TGTGCCAGCAGCTACGACAGGGGGCCCTACGAGCAGTACTTC.

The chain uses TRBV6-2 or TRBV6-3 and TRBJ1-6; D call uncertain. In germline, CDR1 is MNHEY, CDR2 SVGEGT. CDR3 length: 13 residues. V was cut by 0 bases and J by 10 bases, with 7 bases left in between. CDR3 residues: CASSYSNVSPLHF. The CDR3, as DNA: TGTGCCAGCAGTTACTCGAACGTATCACCCCTCCACTTT.

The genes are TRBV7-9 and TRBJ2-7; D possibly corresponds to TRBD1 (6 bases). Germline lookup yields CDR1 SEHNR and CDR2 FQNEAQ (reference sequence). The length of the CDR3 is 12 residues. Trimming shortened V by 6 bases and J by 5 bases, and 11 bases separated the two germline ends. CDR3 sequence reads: CASSYPGDEQYF. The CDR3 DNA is TGTGCCAGCAGTTACCCAGGGGACGAGCAGTACTTC.

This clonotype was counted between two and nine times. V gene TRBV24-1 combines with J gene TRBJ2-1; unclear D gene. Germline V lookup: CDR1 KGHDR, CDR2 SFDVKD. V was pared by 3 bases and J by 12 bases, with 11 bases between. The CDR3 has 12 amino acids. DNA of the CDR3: TGTGCCACCAGTGATCTGAACAGATCGCAGTTCTTC. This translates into CATSDLNRSQFF.

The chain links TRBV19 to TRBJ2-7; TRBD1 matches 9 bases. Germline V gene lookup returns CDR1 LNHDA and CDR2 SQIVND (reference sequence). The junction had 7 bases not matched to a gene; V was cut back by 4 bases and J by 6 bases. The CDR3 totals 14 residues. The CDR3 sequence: CASSTGTGLFEQYF. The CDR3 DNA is TGTGCCAGTAGTACCGGGACAGGGCTGTTCGAGCAGTACTTC.

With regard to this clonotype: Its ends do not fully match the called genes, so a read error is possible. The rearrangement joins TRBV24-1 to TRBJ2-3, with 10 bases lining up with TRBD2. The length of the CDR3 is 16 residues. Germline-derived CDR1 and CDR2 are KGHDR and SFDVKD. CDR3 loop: CAISGQKAGGLDTQYF. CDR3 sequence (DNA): TGTGCCATCAGTGGGCAAAAAGCGGGGGGGCTAGATACGCAGTATTTT.